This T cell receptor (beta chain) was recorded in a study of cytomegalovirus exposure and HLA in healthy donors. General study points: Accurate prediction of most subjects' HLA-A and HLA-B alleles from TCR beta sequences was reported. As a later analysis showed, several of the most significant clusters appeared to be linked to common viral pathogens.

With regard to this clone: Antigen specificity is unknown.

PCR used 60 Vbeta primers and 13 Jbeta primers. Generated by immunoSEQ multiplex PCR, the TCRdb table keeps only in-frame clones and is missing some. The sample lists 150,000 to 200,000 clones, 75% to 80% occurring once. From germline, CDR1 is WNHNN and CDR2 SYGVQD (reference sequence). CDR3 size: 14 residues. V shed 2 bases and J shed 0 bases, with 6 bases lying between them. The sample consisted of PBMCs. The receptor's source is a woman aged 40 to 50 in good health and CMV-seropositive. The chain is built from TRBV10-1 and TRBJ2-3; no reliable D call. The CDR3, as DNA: TGCGCCAGCAGTGAGAATCTAAGCACAGATACGCAGTATTTT. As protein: CASSENLSTDTQYF.